These T cell receptor beta chains were read from a single sample in a study of technical replicates of blood from several donors. The method was immunoSEQ multiplex PCR; TCRdb's version includes in-frame clones alone and lacks a portion of them. The sample includes about 82,000 clones, 90% to 95% of them seen just once. The sample consisted of T cells isolated from PBMCs. These receptors all come from a human donor in good health. Each CDR3 is given with its conserved first and last residue. The D gene is left open where the match is weak. A clone size is listed for some rows: how often the clone was seen (once, few, many), or a class if it is expanded.

abundance	d_gene	v_gene	j_gene	CDR3aa	CDR3nt
NA	NA	TRBV14	TRBJ1-1	CASSNWEGASTEAFF	TGTGCCAGCAGCAATTGGGAAGGGGCTAGCACTGAAGCTTTCTTT
NA	TRBD1	TRBV7-3	TRBJ2-2	CASSSGTGYSGELFF	TGTGCCAGCAGCTCCGGGACAGGGTACAGCGGGGAGCTGTTTTTT
NA	TRBD1	TRBV6-5	TRBJ2-7	CASRLSGGTYEQYF	TGTGCCAGCAGGCTCTCAGGGGGTACCTACGAGCAGTACTTC
NA	NA	TRBV4-3	TRBJ2-1	CASSQNLRGASVYNEQFF	TGCGCCAGCAGCCAAAATCTCAGAGGGGCTAGCGTTTACAATGAGCAGTTCTTC
NA	NA	TRBV7-2	TRBJ1-2	CASSSRGSYGYTF	TGTGCCAGCAGCTCCAGGGGAAGCTATGGCTACACCTTC
once	NA	TRBV9	TRBJ2-3	CASSGGSSTDTQYF	TGTGCCAGCAGCGGCGGATCTAGCACAGATACGCAGTATTTT
NA	NA	TRBV7-8	TRBJ1-5	CASSLGGGQPQHF	TGTGCCAGCAGCTTAGGAGGAGGTCAGCCCCAGCATTTT
NA	NA	TRBV2	TRBJ1-1	CASSVQINTEAFF	TGTGCCAGCAGTGTACAGATTAACACTGAAGCTTTCTTT
NA	NA	TRBV2	TRBJ1-3	CASRVDSGNTIYF	TGTGCCAGCAGGGTAGACTCTGGAAACACCATATATTTT
NA	TRBD2	TRBV28	TRBJ2-1	CASSFLAGFNEQFF	TGTGCCAGCAGTTTTTTAGCGGGATTCAATGAGCAGTTCTTC
NA	TRBD1	TRBV2	TRBJ2-7	CASSDQGRGLYEQYF	TGTGCCAGCAGTGATCAGGGCAGGGGGTTATACGAGCAGTACTTC
NA	NA	TRBV9	TRBJ2-1	CASSPPYAESYNEQFF	TGTGCCAGCAGCCCCCCCTACGCGGAATCCTACAATGAGCAGTTCTTC
once	NA	TRBV28	TRBJ1-2	CASSLFRVYGYTF	TGTGCCAGCAGTTTATTTCGGGTCTATGGCTACACCTTC
NA	NA	TRBV11-2	TRBJ1-4	CASSLVQGGEKLFF	TGTGCCAGCAGCTTAGTTCAGGGCGGCGAAAAACTGTTTTTT
NA	NA	TRBV6-6	TRBJ1-5	CASLSNRDIKHF	TGTGCCAGCCTCTCCAATAGGGACATAAAGCATTTT
NA	TRBD2	TRBV7-2	TRBJ2-7	CASSLVGLAGYEQYF	TGTGCCAGCAGCTTAGTGGGACTAGCGGGATACGAGCAGTACTTC